Below, one T cell receptor beta chain is given with its context. Trimming removed 5 bases at V and 4 bases at J, with 20 bases between. The germline V gene encodes CDR1 SSHAT and CDR2 FNYEAQ (reference sequence). The CDR3 is 16 amino acids. This record belongs to a study of cytomegalovirus exposure and HLA in healthy donors. Here immunoSEQ multiplex PCR was the method, and the copy in TCRdb shows in-frame clones only, minus some. The table has 120,000 to 150,000 clones, around 87% seen once. V usage is TRBV7-7 and J usage is TRBJ2-5, with a weak D call TRBD2 (6 bases). The TCR originated in a man between 18 and 29 years old in good health and CMV-seropositive. The sequencing sample was made of PBMCs. CDR3 DNA sequence: TGTGCCAGCAGCCCCAACGTCGGGGGAGGAGGAGAGACCCAGTACTTC. It specifies CASSPNVGGGGETQYF. Complete variable domain (other parts from reference TRBV7-7 and TRBJ2-5): GAGVSQSPRYKVTKRGQDVTLRCDPISSHATLYWYQQALGQGPEFLTYFNYEAQPDKSGLPSDRFSAERPEGSISTLTIQRTEQRDSAMYRCASSPNVGGGGETQYFGPGTRLLVL.